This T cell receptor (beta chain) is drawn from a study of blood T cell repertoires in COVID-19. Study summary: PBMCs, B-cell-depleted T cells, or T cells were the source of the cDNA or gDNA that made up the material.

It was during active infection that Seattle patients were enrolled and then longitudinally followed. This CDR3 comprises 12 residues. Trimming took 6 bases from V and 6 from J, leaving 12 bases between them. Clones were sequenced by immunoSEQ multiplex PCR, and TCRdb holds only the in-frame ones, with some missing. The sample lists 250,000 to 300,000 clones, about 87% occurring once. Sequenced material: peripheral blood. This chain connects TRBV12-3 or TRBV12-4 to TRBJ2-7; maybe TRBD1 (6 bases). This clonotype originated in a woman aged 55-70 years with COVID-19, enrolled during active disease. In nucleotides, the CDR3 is TGTGCCAGCAGCCCCTGGGGGCGCGAGCAGTACTTC. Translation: CASSPWGREQYF.